This is a list of T cell receptor beta chains from one sample in a study of OX40 agonist ivuxolimab in advanced cancers. Repertoires were generated with immunoSEQ multiplex PCR, while TCRdb's copy carries only in-frame clones and drops some. This sample has fewer than 65,000 clones, with about 90% found just once. Sequenced material: CD4+ or CD8+ T cells sorted from blood, taken in a trial of the OX40 agonist ivuxolimab. Receptor source: an adult with an advanced solid tumor such as melanoma, head and neck, liver or kidney cancer. Both conserved end residues are part of each CDR3. Each record gives: CDR3 DNA, CDR3 protein, D gene, J gene, V gene, clone size, CDR3 length. The D gene is left open where the match is weak. Part of the rows lack a size; the others show once, few, many or a class for expanded clones.

CDR3nt: TGTGCCAGCAGTTTAGCGGGGGCAGGCACCGGGGAGCTGTTTTTT
CDR3aa: CASSLAGAGTGELFF
d_gene: TRBD2
j_gene: TRBJ2-2
v_gene: TRBV2
abundance: NA
len: 15

CDR3nt: TGTGCCATCAGGGGTGGGACCAGGGTCTACGAGCAGTACTTC
CDR3aa: CAIRGGTRVYEQYF
d_gene: NA
j_gene: TRBJ2-7
v_gene: TRBV10-3
abundance: NA
len: 14

CDR3nt: TGTGCCAGCAGCCCCTCTGGCGTGGCTAGCGAGTACTTC
CDR3aa: CASSPSGVASEYF
d_gene: NA
j_gene: TRBJ2-7
v_gene: TRBV7-2
abundance: NA
len: 13

CDR3nt: TGTGCCAGTAGTGTGGAGGGCAATCAGCCCCAGCATTTT
CDR3aa: CASSVEGNQPQHF
d_gene: NA
j_gene: TRBJ1-5
v_gene: TRBV19
abundance: NA
len: 13

CDR3nt: TGTGCCAGCAGCTCCCCCGGGACGGCGTACAATCAGCCCCAGCATTTT
CDR3aa: CASSSPGTAYNQPQHF
d_gene: NA
j_gene: TRBJ1-5
v_gene: TRBV7-3
abundance: NA
len: 16

CDR3nt: TGTGCCAGCAGTGAGGGACTAGCGGGGGATCAGCAGTTCTTC
CDR3aa: CASSEGLAGDQQFF
d_gene: TRBD2
j_gene: TRBJ2-1
v_gene: TRBV27
abundance: few
len: 14

CDR3nt: TGTGCCAGCAGCGTCGAAGGCTTTAGGGGCGGTGAAGCTTTCTTT
CDR3aa: CASSVEGFRGGEAFF
d_gene: NA
j_gene: TRBJ1-1
v_gene: TRBV9
abundance: NA
len: 15

CDR3nt: TGTGCCAGCAGCCCTCGAGGACAGGGAGACACTGAAGCTTTCTTT
CDR3aa: CASSPRGQGDTEAFF
d_gene: TRBD1
j_gene: TRBJ1-1
v_gene: TRBV14
abundance: few
len: 15

CDR3nt: TGTGCCAGTAGTGTAACGGAAGTAGCCAAAAACATTCAGTACTTC
CDR3aa: CASSVTEVAKNIQYF
d_gene: NA
j_gene: TRBJ2-4
v_gene: TRBV19
abundance: NA
len: 15

CDR3nt: TGTGCCAGCAGTGCGGCGGGCACAGATACGCAGTATTTT
CDR3aa: CASSAAGTDTQYF
d_gene: NA
j_gene: TRBJ2-3
v_gene: TRBV6-5
abundance: few
len: 13

CDR3nt: TGCGCCAGCAGCTTGGTGGGGGGTAGGGGCACAGATACGCAGTATTTT
CDR3aa: CASSLVGGRGTDTQYF
d_gene: NA
j_gene: TRBJ2-3
v_gene: TRBV5-1
abundance: NA
len: 16

CDR3nt: TGTGCCAGCAGCTTAGGGACAGGGCTCAGAACAGATACGCAGTATTTT
CDR3aa: CASSLGTGLRTDTQYF
d_gene: TRBD1
j_gene: TRBJ2-3
v_gene: TRBV11-3
abundance: NA
len: 16

CDR3nt: TGTGCCAGCAGTGAAACGGCCTTCTCCGTGGCCTTC
CDR3aa: CASSETAFSVAF
d_gene: NA
j_gene: TRBJ1-2
v_gene: TRBV6-1
abundance: NA
len: 12

CDR3nt: TGTGCCAGCAGCCTTGGGGCGGGTGATTCACCCCTCCACTTT
CDR3aa: CASSLGAGDSPLHF
d_gene: NA
j_gene: TRBJ1-6
v_gene: TRBV5-4
abundance: NA
len: 14

CDR3nt: TGTGCCAGCAGATTTACCAGGGACACTGAAGCTTTCTTT
CDR3aa: CASRFTRDTEAFF
d_gene: NA
j_gene: TRBJ1-1
v_gene: TRBV5-4
abundance: NA
len: 13

CDR3nt: TGTGCCTGGAGTGTAATAGGGGCAGGGGAAAAACTGTTTTTT
CDR3aa: CAWSVIGAGEKLFF
d_gene: NA
j_gene: TRBJ1-4
v_gene: TRBV30
abundance: few
len: 14

CDR3nt: TGTGCCAGCAGCTTAACGAGTGACACCCTGGTTGGTGGTACGCAGTATTTT
CDR3aa: CASSLTSDTLVGGTQYF
d_gene: NA
j_gene: TRBJ2-3
v_gene: TRBV7-3
abundance: NA
len: 17

CDR3nt: TGTGCCAGCAGCGGTTACGGTGGGAACGGGGAGCTGTTTTTT
CDR3aa: CASSGYGGNGELFF
d_gene: NA
j_gene: TRBJ2-2
v_gene: TRBV6-5
abundance: NA
len: 14

CDR3nt: TGTGCCAGCAGCGCAGGATCACAAGGGGGCAGGTTGAACACTGAAGCTTTCTTT
CDR3aa: CASSAGSQGGRLNTEAFF
d_gene: TRBD1
j_gene: TRBJ1-1
v_gene: TRBV9
abundance: NA
len: 18

CDR3nt: TGTGCCAGCAGCGGGGGCGGGATGGGAGCAGATACGCAGTATTTT
CDR3aa: CASSGGGMGADTQYF
d_gene: NA
j_gene: TRBJ2-3
v_gene: TRBV5-4
abundance: NA
len: 15

CDR3nt: TGTGCCAGTAGTATCTCTGCGTTCGGGACCCAGGGAGCCCTCCACTTT
CDR3aa: CASSISAFGTQGALHF
d_gene: NA
j_gene: TRBJ1-6
v_gene: TRBV19
abundance: NA
len: 16

CDR3nt: TGTGCCAGCAGCGATAGGGGAGGTTTGGGACTAGCGGGCACAGATACGCAGTATTTT
CDR3aa: CASSDRGGLGLAGTDTQYF
d_gene: TRBD2
j_gene: TRBJ2-3
v_gene: TRBV11-3
abundance: NA
len: 19

CDR3nt: TGCGCCAGCAGCTTGGGACAGGGTAATGAAAAACTGTTTTTT
CDR3aa: CASSLGQGNEKLFF
d_gene: TRBD1
j_gene: TRBJ1-4
v_gene: TRBV5-1
abundance: NA
len: 14

CDR3nt: TGTGCCAGCAGCGTTGGGGCAGACCTGTCCTACGAGCAGTACTTC
CDR3aa: CASSVGADLSYEQYF
d_gene: NA
j_gene: TRBJ2-7
v_gene: TRBV9
abundance: NA
len: 15

CDR3nt: TGTGCCAGCAGCCAATTAGGGAGAACGGGGACTAGCGGGGATTTCTACGAGCAGTACTTC
CDR3aa: CASSQLGRTGTSGDFYEQYF
d_gene: TRBD2
j_gene: TRBJ2-7
v_gene: TRBV14
abundance: NA
len: 20

CDR3nt: TGTGCCAGCAAGGAGGGGCAGCCCCAGCATTTT
CDR3aa: CASKEGQPQHF
d_gene: NA
j_gene: TRBJ1-5
v_gene: TRBV6-1
abundance: NA
len: 11

CDR3nt: TGTGCCAGCAGCTTACTGGGCGGTTCCGGGGGGGCCCCAGATACGCAGTATTTT
CDR3aa: CASSLLGGSGGAPDTQYF
d_gene: TRBD2
j_gene: TRBJ2-3
v_gene: TRBV7-6
abundance: once
len: 18

CDR3nt: TGTGCCAGCAGCCCCACGGGGGGCTCTGGCTACACCTTC
CDR3aa: CASSPTGGSGYTF
d_gene: NA
j_gene: TRBJ1-2
v_gene: TRBV7-9
abundance: NA
len: 13

CDR3nt: TGTGCCAGCAGCTCTGATGGCGGGGGGGGGCGAGGACAGCCCCAGCATTTT
CDR3aa: CASSSDGGGGRGQPQHF
d_gene: NA
j_gene: TRBJ1-5
v_gene: TRBV7-2
abundance: NA
len: 17

CDR3nt: TGTGCCAGCAGCCCCACAGGACGGGGATTTGTCGAGCAGTACTTC
CDR3aa: CASSPTGRGFVEQYF
d_gene: NA
j_gene: TRBJ2-7
v_gene: TRBV6-5
abundance: NA
len: 15

CDR3nt: TGTGCCAGCAGACCAAGGGACGGGGCCTACGGGGAGCTGTTTTTT
CDR3aa: CASRPRDGAYGELFF
d_gene: NA
j_gene: TRBJ2-2
v_gene: TRBV7-9
abundance: NA
len: 15

CDR3nt: TGTGCCAGCAGCCGATGGGACGGTCTCTACACCTTC
CDR3aa: CASSRWDGLYTF
d_gene: NA
j_gene: TRBJ1-2
v_gene: TRBV5-1
abundance: NA
len: 12

CDR3nt: TGTGCCAGCAGCGGAAAAGGCGGTAGCTCCTACAATGAGCAGTTCTTC
CDR3aa: CASSGKGGSSYNEQFF
d_gene: NA
j_gene: TRBJ2-1
v_gene: TRBV7-3
abundance: NA
len: 16

CDR3nt: TGCAGCGTTGAATTGGGGGGCTCTGGGGCCAACGTCCTGACTTTC
CDR3aa: CSVELGGSGANVLTF
d_gene: NA
j_gene: TRBJ2-6
v_gene: TRBV29-1
abundance: NA
len: 15

CDR3nt: TGTGCCAGCAGCTTCTCCGCAGGCGGGGGGGCCGGCTACAATGAGCAGTTCTTC
CDR3aa: CASSFSAGGGAGYNEQFF
d_gene: TRBD2
j_gene: TRBJ2-1
v_gene: TRBV7-9
abundance: NA
len: 18

CDR3nt: TGTGCCAGCAGGGGGACAGGAAACCCTCAGCCCCAGCATTTT
CDR3aa: CASRGTGNPQPQHF
d_gene: TRBD1
j_gene: TRBJ1-5
v_gene: TRBV6-6
abundance: NA
len: 14

CDR3nt: TGTGCCAGCTCACCAAAAGGGGGCGCTTGGACAGAAAAACTGTTTTTT
CDR3aa: CASSPKGGAWTEKLFF
d_gene: TRBD1
j_gene: TRBJ1-4
v_gene: TRBV18
abundance: NA
len: 16

CDR3nt: TGTGCCAGCAAGCGGGGGGGGACAGTGTACGAGCAGTACTTC
CDR3aa: CASKRGGTVYEQYF
d_gene: TRBD2
j_gene: TRBJ2-7
v_gene: TRBV6-6
abundance: NA
len: 14

CDR3nt: TGTGCCAGCAGCTTATCCCCCTTGAATGCACCCCTCCACTTT
CDR3aa: CASSLSPLNAPLHF
d_gene: NA
j_gene: TRBJ1-6
v_gene: TRBV7-9
abundance: NA
len: 14

CDR3nt: TGTGCCAGCAGCTTAGGTGGCCGGTCGGGGGCTGAAGCTTTCTTT
CDR3aa: CASSLGGRSGAEAFF
d_gene: NA
j_gene: TRBJ1-1
v_gene: TRBV7-9
abundance: NA
len: 15

CDR3nt: TGCAGCGTCGCCCCAGGGGCACAAGGGGAAAAACTGTTTTTT
CDR3aa: CSVAPGAQGEKLFF
d_gene: NA
j_gene: TRBJ1-4
v_gene: TRBV29-1
abundance: NA
len: 14

CDR3nt: TGTGCCAGCTCCCGTGTGGGGGGGAACACTGAAGCTTTCTTT
CDR3aa: CASSRVGGNTEAFF
d_gene: NA
j_gene: TRBJ1-1
v_gene: TRBV7-2
abundance: NA
len: 14

CDR3nt: TGTGCCAGCAGTCTGAGGACAGGGGGCTCCTACGAGCAGTACTTC
CDR3aa: CASSLRTGGSYEQYF
d_gene: TRBD1
j_gene: TRBJ2-7
v_gene: TRBV7-9
abundance: once
len: 15

CDR3nt: TGCGCCAGCAGCCAAGGCCTGGTGGACACTGAAGCTTTCTTT
CDR3aa: CASSQGLVDTEAFF
d_gene: NA
j_gene: TRBJ1-1
v_gene: TRBV4-1
abundance: NA
len: 14

CDR3nt: TGTGCCAGCAGCGTAGCAATAACCGGGGAGCTGTTTTTT
CDR3aa: CASSVAITGELFF
d_gene: NA
j_gene: TRBJ2-2
v_gene: TRBV9
abundance: NA
len: 13

CDR3nt: TGTGCCAGTATGCCGTACGGGGGGCAAGAGACCCAGTACTTC
CDR3aa: CASMPYGGQETQYF
d_gene: TRBD2
j_gene: TRBJ2-5
v_gene: TRBV19
abundance: NA
len: 14

CDR3nt: TGTGCCAGCAGTTACTCTTCCGGGGTCTACGAGCAGTACTTC
CDR3aa: CASSYSSGVYEQYF
d_gene: NA
j_gene: TRBJ2-7
v_gene: TRBV6-5
abundance: NA
len: 14

CDR3nt: TGCGCCAGCAGCCCGGGAGGACAGTCTACCGGAGAGACCCAGTACTTC
CDR3aa: CASSPGGQSTGETQYF
d_gene: NA
j_gene: TRBJ2-5
v_gene: TRBV5-1
abundance: NA
len: 16

CDR3nt: TGTGCCACCCTAGAATGGGGGGAGAAAAACATTCAGTACTTC
CDR3aa: CATLEWGEKNIQYF
d_gene: NA
j_gene: TRBJ2-4
v_gene: TRBV6-6
abundance: NA
len: 14